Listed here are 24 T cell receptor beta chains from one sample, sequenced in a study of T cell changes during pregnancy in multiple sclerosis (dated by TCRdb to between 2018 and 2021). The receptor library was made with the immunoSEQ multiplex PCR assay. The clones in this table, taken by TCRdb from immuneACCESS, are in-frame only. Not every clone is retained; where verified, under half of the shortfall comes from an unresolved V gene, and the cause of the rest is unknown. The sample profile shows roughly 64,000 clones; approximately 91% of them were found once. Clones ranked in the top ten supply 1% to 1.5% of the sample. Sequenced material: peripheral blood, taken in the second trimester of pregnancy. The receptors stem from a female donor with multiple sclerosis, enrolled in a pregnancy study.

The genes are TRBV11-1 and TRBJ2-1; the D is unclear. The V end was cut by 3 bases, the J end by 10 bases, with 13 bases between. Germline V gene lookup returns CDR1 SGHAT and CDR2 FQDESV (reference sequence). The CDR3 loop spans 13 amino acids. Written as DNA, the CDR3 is TGTGCCAGCAGCTTTGTCCGGAACTACGAGCAGTTCTTC. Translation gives CASSFVRNYEQFF. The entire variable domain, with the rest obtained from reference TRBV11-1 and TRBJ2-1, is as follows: EAEVAQSPRYKITEKSQAVAFWCDPISGHATLYWYRQILGQGPELLVQFQDESVVDDSQLPKDRFSAERLKGVDSTLKIQPAELGDSAMYLCASSFVRNYEQFFGPGTRLTVL.

This CDR3 reads CATRWAGGAVGYTF. As DNA, the CDR3 is TGTGCCACCCGATGGGCAGGGGGCGCGGTCGGCTACACCTTC. The rearrangement uses TRBV19 and TRBJ1-2; 8 bases align to TRBD1. Per the germline V gene, CDR1 is LNHDA and CDR2 is SQIVND (reference sequence). CDR3 length equals 14 residues. V lost 10 bases to trimming and J lost 8 bases; unmatched junction nucleotides: 15.

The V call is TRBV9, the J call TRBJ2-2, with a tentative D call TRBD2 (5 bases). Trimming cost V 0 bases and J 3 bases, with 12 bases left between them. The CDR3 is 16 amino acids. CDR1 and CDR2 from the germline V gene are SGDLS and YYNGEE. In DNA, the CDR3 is TGTGCCAGCAGCGTAGCTACCGGGATAGACACCGGGGAGCTGTTTTTT. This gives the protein CASSVATGIDTGELFF.

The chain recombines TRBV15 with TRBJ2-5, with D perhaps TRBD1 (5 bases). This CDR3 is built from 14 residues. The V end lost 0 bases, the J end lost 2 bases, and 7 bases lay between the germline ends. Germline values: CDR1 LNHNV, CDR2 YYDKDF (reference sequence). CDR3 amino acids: CATSRDRAQETQYF. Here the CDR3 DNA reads TGTGCCACCAGCAGAGACAGGGCACAAGAGACCCAGTACTTC. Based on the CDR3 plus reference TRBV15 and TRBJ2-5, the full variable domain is DAMVIQNPRYQVTQFGKPVTLSCSQTLNHNVMYWYQQKSSQAPKLLFHYYDKDFNNEADTPDNFQSRRPNTSFCFLDIRSPGLGDTAMYLCATSRDRAQETQYFGPGTRLLVL.

CDR3 amino acids: CASSRQGKDGYTF. DNA of the CDR3: TGTGCCAGCAGCCGTCAGGGGAAGGATGGCTACACCTTC. The chain is built from TRBV7-9 and TRBJ1-2; the D gene is possibly TRBD1 (6 bases). CDR1 SEHNR and CDR2 FQNEAQ come from the germline V gene (reference sequence). This CDR3 has 13 residues. Trimming cost V 5 bases and J 6 bases, with 13 bases left between them.

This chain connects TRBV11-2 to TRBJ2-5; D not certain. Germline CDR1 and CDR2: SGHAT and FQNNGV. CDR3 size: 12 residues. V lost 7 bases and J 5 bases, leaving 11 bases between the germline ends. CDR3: CASIHVGETQYF. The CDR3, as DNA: TGTGCCAGCATCCACGTCGGGGAGACCCAGTACTTC.

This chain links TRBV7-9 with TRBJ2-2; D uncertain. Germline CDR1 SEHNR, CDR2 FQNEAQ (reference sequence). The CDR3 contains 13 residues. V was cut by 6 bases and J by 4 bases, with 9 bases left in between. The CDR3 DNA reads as TGTGCCAGCAGTAGGAGTTTCACCGGGGAGCTGTTTTTT. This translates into CASSRSFTGELFF.

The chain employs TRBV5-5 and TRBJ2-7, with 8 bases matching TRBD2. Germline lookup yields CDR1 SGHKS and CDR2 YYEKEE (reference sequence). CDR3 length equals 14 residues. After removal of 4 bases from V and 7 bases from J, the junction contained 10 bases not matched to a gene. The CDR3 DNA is TGTGCCAGCAGCCCTACCGGGACTAGGAGTGAGCAGTACTTC. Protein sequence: CASSPTGTRSEQYF.

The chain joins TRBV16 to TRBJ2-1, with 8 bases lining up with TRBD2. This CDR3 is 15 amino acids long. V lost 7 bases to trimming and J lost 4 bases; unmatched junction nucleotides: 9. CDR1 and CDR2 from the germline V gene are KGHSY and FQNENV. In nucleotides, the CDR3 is TGTGCCAGCACCTACGGGGGGGCCTCGTACAATGAGCAGTTCTTC. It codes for CASTYGGASYNEQFF.

CDR3 sequence (DNA): TGCAGCGCCGGGACAGGGGTTGAGGCTTTCTTT. Protein product: CSAGTGVEAFF. This rearrangement joins TRBV29-1 to TRBJ1-1, with 10 positions matching TRBD1. J was trimmed by 11 bases and V by 7 bases; bases with no gene match: 7. The CDR3 has 11 amino acids. CDR1 SQVTM and CDR2 ANQGSEA come from the germline V gene.

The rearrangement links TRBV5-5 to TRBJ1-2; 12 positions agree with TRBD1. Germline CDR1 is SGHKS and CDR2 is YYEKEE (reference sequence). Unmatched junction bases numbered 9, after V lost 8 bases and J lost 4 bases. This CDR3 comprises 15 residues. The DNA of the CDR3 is TGTGCCAGTCACCCCGGGACAGGGGGCTTCTATGGCTACACCTTC. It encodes CASHPGTGGFYGYTF.

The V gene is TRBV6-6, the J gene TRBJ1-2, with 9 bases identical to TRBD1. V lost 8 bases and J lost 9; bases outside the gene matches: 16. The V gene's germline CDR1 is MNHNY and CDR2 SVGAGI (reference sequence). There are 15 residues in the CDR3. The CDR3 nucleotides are TGTGCCAGCGATTCTCCCGGGACAGGGAGGAGAAGCTACACCTTC. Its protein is CASDSPGTGRRSYTF.

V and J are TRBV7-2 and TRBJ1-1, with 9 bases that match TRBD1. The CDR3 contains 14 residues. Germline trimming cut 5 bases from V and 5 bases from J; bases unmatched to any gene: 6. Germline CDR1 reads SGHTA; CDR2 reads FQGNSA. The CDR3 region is CASSANRGQTEAFF. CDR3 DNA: TGTGCCAGCAGCGCCAACAGGGGGCAGACTGAAGCTTTCTTT. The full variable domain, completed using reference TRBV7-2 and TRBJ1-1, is GAGVSQSPSNKVTEKGKDVELRCDPISGHTALYWYRQSLGQGLEFLIYFQGNSAPDKSGLPSDRFSAERTGGSVSTLTIQRTQQEDSAVYLCASSANRGQTEAFFGQGTRLTVV.

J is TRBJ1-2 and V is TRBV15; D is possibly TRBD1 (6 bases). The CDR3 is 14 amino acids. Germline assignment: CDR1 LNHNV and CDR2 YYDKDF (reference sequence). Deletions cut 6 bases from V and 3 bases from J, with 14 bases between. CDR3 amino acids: CATSPATGHYGYTF. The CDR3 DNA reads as TGTGCCACCAGTCCTGCTACAGGGCACTATGGCTACACCTTC.

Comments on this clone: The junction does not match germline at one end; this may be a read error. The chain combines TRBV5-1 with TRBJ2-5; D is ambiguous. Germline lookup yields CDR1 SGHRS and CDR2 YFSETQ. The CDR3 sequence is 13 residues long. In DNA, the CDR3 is TGCGCCAGCAGCCAAACCGATGCGGAGAGCCAGTACTTC. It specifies CASSQTDAESQYF.

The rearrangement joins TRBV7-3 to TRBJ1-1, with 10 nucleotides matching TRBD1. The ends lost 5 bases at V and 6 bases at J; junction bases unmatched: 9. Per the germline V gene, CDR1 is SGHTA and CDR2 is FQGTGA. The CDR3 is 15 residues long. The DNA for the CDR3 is TGTGCCAGCAGCGCACGGACAGGGGGAGACGCTGAAGCTTTCTTT. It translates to CASSARTGGDAEAFF.

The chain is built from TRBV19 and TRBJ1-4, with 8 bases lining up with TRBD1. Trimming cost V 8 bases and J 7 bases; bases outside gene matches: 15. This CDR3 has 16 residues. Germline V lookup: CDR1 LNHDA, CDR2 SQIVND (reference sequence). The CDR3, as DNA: TGTGCCAGTGCCGAATATCAGGGGGCGATCTCTGAAAAACTGTTTTTT. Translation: CASAEYQGAISEKLFF.

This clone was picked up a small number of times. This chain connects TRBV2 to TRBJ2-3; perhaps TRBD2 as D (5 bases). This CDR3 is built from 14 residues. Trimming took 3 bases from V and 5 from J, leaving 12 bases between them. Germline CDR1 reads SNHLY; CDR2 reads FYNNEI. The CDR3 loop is CASSDNRDQDTQYF. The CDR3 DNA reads TGTGCCAGCAGTGACAACCGGGATCAAGATACGCAGTATTTT. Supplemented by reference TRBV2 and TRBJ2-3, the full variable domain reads EPEVTQTPSHQVTQMGQEVILRCVPISNHLYFYWYRQILGQKVEFLVSFYNNEISEKSEIFDDQFSVERPDGSNFTLKIRSTKLEDSAMYFCASSDNRDQDTQYFGPGTRLTVL.

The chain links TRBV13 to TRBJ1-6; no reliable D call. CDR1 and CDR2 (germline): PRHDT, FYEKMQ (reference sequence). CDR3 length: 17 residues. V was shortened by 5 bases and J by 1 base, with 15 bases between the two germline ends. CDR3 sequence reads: CASSLTPRGSYNSPLHF. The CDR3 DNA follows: TGTGCCAGCAGCCTAACCCCCCGGGGATCCTATAATTCACCCCTCCACTTT.

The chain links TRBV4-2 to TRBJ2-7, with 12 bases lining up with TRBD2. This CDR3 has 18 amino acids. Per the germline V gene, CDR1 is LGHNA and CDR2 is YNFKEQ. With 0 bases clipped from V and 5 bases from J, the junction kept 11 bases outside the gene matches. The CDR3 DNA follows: TGTGCCAGCAGCCAAGAGCCCCCGGGACTAGCGGGTGGAGACGAGCAGTACTTC. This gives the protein CASSQEPPGLAGGDEQYF.

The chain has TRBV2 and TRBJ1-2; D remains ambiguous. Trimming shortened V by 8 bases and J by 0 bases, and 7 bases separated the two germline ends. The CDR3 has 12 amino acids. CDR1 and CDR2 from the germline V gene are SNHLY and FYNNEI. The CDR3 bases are TGTGCCAGCCTACCTTCTAACTATGGCTACACCTTC. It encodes CASLPSNYGYTF.

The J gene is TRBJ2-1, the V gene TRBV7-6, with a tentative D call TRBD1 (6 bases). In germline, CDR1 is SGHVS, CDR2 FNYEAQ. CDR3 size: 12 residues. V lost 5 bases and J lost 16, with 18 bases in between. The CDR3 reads CASSPTGTSHFF. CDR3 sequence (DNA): TGTGCCAGCAGCCCGACCGGGACATCTCATTTCTTC. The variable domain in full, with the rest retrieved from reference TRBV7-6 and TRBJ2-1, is GAGVSQSPRYKVTKRGQDVALRCDPISGHVSLYWYRQALGQGPEFLTYFNYEAQQDKSGLPNDRFSAERPEGSISTLTIQRTEQRDSAMYRCASSPTGTSHFFGPGTRLTVL.

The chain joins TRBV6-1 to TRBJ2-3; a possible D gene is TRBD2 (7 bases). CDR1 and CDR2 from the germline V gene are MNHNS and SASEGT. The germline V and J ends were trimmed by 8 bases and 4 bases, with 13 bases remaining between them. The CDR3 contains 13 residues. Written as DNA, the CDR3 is TGTGCCAGCCTTAGGGGGGGAGCAGATACGCAGTATTTT. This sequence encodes CASLRGGADTQYF.

The CDR3 DNA follows: TGTGCCAGCAGCGCTCTCGGGGGTGAAGGCGAGCAGTACTTC. This codes for CASSALGGEGEQYF. This sequence joins TRBV7-9 and TRBJ2-7; D is perhaps TRBD2 (6 bases). Germline CDR1 is SEHNR and CDR2 is FQNEAQ (reference sequence). V lost 5 bases to trimming and J lost 6 bases, with 17 bases between them. CDR3 size: 14 residues. Filled out from reference TRBV7-9 and TRBJ2-7, the complete variable domain reads DTGVSQNPRHKITKRGQNVTFRCDPISEHNRLYWYRQTLGQGPEFLTYFQNEAQLEKSRLLSDRFSAERPKGSFSTLEIQRTEQGDSAMYLCASSALGGEGEQYFGPGTRLTVT.